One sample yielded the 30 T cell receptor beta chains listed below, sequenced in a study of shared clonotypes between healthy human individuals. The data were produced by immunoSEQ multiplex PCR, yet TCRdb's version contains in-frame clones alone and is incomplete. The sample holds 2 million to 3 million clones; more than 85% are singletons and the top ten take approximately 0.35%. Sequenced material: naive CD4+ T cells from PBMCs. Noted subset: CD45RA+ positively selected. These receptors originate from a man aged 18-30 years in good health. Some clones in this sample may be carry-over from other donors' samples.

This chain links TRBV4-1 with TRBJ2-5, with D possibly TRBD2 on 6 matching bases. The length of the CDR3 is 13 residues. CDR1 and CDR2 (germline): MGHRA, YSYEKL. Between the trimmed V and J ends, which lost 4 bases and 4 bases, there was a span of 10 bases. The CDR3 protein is CASSRRGLETQYF. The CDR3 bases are TGCGCCAGCAGCCGGCGGGGTTTAGAGACCCAGTACTTC.

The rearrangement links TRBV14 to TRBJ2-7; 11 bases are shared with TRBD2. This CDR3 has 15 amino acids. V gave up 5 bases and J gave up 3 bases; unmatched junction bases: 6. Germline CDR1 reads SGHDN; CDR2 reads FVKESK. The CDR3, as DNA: TGTGCCAGCAGCTCCAAGACTAGCGGGGTCTACGAGCAGTACTTC. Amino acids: CASSSKTSGVYEQYF. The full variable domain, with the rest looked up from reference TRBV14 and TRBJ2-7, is EAGVTQFPSHSVIEKGQTVTLRCDPISGHDNLYWYRRVMGKEIKFLLHFVKESKQDESGMPNNRFLAERTGGTYSTLKVQPAELEDSGVYFCASSSKTSGVYEQYFGPGTRLTVT.

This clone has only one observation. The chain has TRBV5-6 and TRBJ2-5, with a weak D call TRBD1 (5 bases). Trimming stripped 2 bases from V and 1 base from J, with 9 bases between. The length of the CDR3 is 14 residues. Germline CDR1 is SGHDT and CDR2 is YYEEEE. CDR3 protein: CASSFRVPQETQYF. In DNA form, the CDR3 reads TGTGCCAGCAGCTTCAGGGTTCCCCAAGAGACCCAGTACTTC. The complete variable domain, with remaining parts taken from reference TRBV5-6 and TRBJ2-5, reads DAGVTQSPTHLIKTRGQQVTLRCSPKSGHDTVSWYQQALGQGPQFIFQYYEEEERQRGNFPDRFSGHQFPNYSSELNVNALLLGDSALYLCASSFRVPQETQYFGPGTRLLVL.

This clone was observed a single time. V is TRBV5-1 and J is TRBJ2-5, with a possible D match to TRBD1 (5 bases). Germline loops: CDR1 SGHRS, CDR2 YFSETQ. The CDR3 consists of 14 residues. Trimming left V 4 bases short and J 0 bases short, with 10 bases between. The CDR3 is CASSQTDYQETQYF. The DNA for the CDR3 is TGCGCCAGCAGCCAGACAGACTACCAAGAGACCCAGTACTTC.

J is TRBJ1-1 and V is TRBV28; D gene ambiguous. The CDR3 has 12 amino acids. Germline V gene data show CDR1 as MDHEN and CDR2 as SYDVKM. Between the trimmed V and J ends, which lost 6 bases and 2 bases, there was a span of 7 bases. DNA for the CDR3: TGTGCCAGCAGGTTCGCAAACACTGAAGCTTTCTTT. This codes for CASRFANTEAFF. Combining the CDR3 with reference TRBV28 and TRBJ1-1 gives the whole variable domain DVKVTQSSRYLVKRTGEKVFLECVQDMDHENMFWYRQDPGLGLRLIYFSYDVKMKEKGDIPEGYSVSREKKERFSLILESASTNQTSMYLCASRFANTEAFFGQGTRLTVV.

The CDR3 here is CASSVGQQSDEQYF. Here the CDR3 DNA reads TGTGCCAGCAGCGTTGGACAGCAGAGCGACGAGCAGTACTTC. This chain connects TRBV9 to TRBJ2-7; a possible D gene is TRBD1 (6 bases). The germline V gene has CDR1 SGDLS and CDR2 YYNGEE. This CDR3 is built from 14 residues. Trimming took off 2 bases at V and 5 bases at J, with 14 bases between the two ends.

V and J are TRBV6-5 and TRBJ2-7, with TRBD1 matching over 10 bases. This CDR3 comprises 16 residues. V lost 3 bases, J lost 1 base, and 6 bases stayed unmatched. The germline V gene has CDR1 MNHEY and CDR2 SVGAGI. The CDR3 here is CASSYQGQGGSYEQYF. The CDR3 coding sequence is TGTGCCAGCAGTTATCAAGGACAGGGGGGGTCCTACGAGCAGTACTTC.

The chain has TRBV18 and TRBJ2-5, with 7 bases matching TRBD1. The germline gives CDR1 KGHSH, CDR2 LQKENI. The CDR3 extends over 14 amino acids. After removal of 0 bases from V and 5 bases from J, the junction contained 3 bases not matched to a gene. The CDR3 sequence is CASSPPLTGETQYF. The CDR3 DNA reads TGTGCCAGCTCACCACCGTTGACAGGGGAGACCCAGTACTTC.

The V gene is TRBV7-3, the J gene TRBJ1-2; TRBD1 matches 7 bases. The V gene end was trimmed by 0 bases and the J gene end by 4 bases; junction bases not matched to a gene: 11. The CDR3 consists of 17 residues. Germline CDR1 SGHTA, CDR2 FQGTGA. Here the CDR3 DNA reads TGTGCCAGCAGCTTAACGGACGCCGGGACAGACTTCTATGGCTACACCTTC. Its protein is CASSLTDAGTDFYGYTF.

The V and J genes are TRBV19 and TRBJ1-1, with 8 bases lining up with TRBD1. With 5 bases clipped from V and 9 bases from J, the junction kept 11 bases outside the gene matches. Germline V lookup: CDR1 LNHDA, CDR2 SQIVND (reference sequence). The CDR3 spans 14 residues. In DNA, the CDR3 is TGTGCCAGTAGTGGAGACAGGGGTCTACTCCAAGCTTTCTTT. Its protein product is CASSGDRGLLQAFF. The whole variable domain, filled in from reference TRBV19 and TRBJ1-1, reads DGGITQSPKYLFRKEGQNVTLSCEQNLNHDAMYWYRQDPGQGLRLIYYSQIVNDFQKGDIAEGYSVSREKKESFPLTVTSAQKNPTAFYLCASSGDRGLLQAFFGQGTRLTVV.

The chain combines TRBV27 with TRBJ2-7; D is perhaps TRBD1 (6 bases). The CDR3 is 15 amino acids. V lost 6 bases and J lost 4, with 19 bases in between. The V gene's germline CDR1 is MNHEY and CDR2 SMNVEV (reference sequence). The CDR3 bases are TGTGCCAGCAGCCCGGGGAGCAGGGGTATGTACGAGCAGTACTTC. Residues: CASSPGSRGMYEQYF.

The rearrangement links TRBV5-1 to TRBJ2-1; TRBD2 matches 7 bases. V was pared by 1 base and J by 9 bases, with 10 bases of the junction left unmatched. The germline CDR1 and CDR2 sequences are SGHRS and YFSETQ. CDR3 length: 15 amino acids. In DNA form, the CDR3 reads TGCGCCAGCAGCTTGTCGGGAGGCCCCGGGGTTGAGCAGTTCTTC. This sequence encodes CASSLSGGPGVEQFF.

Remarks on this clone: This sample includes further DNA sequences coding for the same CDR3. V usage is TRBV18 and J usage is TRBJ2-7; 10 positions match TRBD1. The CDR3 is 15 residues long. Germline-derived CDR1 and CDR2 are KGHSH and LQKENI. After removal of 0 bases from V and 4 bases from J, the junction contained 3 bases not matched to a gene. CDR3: CASSPPRQGAYEQYF. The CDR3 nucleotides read TGTGCCAGCTCACCACCGAGACAGGGGGCTTACGAGCAGTACTTC.

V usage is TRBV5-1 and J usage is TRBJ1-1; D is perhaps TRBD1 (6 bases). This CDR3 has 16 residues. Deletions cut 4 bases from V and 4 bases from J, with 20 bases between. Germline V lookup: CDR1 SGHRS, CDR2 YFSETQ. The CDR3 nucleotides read TGCGCCAGCAGCCCCATCGAAGGGGGGGCGGGCACTGAAGCTTTCTTT. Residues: CASSPIEGGAGTEAFF. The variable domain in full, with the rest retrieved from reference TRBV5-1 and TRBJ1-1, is KAGVTQTPRYLIKTRGQQVTLSCSPISGHRSVSWYQQTPGQGLQFLFEYFSETQRNKGNFPGRFSGRQFSNSRSEMNVSTLELGDSALYLCASSPIEGGAGTEAFFGQGTRLTVV.

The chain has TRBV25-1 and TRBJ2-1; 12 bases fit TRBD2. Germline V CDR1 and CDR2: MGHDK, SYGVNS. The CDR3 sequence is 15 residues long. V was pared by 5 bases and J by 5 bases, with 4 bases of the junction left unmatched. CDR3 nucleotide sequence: TGTGCCAGCAGTTCAACTAGCGGGAGGAACAATGAGCAGTTCTTC. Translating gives CASSSTSGRNNEQFF.

Written as DNA, the CDR3 is TGTGCCAGCAGCGTAGAAGGACTTCCCTACGAGCAGTACTTC. Protein product: CASSVEGLPYEQYF. The chain has TRBV9 and TRBJ2-7, with D perhaps matching TRBD2 (5 bases). Trimming removed 0 bases at V and 2 bases at J, with 9 bases between. CDR1 is SGDLS, CDR2 YYNGEE, per germline. The CDR3 has 14 residues.

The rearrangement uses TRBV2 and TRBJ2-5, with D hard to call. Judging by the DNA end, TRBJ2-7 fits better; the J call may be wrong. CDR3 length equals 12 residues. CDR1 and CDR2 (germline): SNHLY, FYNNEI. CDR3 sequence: CASKGPSYEQYF. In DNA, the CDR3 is TGTGCCAGCAAAGGGCCCTCCTACGAGCAGTACTTC.

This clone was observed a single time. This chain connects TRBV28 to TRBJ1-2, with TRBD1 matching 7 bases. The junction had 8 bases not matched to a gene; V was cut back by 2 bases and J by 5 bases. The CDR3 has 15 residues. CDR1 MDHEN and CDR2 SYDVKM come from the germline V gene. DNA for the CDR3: TGTGCCAGCAGTTTAGGGCCCAGGGGGGGATATGGCTACACCTTC. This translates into CASSLGPRGGYGYTF.

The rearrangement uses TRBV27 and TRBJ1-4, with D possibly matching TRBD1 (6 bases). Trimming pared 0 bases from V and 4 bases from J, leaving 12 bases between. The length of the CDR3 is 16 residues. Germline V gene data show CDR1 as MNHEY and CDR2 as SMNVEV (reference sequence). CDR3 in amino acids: CASSLSGTPYNEKLFF. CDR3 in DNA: TGTGCCAGCAGTTTATCCGGGACACCCTATAATGAAAAACTGTTTTTT.

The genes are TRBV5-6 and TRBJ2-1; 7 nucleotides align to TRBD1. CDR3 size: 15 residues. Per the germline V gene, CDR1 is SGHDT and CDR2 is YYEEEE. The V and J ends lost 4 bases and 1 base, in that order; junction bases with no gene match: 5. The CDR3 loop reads CASSQRQGSYNEQFF. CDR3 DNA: TGTGCCAGCAGCCAACGACAGGGATCCTACAATGAGCAGTTCTTC. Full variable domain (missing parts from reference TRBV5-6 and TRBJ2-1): DAGVTQSPTHLIKTRGQQVTLRCSPKSGHDTVSWYQQALGQGPQFIFQYYEEEERQRGNFPDRFSGHQFPNYSSELNVNALLLGDSALYLCASSQRQGSYNEQFFGPGTRLTVL.

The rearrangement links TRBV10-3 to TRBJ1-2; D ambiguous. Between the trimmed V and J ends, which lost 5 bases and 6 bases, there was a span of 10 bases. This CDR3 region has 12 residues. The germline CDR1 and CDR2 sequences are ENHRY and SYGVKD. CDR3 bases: TGTGCCATCAGTTTGAGTGGGGATGGCTACACCTTC. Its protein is CAISLSGDGYTF.

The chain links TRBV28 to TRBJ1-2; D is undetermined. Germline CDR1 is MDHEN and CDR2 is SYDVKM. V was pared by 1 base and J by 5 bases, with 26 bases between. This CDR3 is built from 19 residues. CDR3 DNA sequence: TGTGCCAGCAGTTTATCTGGGTTTACCGCAACTATTGGGCGATATGGCTACACCTTC. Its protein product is CASSLSGFTATIGRYGYTF.

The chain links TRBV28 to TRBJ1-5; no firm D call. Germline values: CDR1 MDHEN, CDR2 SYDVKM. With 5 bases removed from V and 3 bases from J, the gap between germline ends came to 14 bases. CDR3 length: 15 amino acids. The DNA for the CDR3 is TGTGCCAGCAGTACACCCCGACGGTACAATCAGCCCCAGCATTTT. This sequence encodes CASSTPRRYNQPQHF.

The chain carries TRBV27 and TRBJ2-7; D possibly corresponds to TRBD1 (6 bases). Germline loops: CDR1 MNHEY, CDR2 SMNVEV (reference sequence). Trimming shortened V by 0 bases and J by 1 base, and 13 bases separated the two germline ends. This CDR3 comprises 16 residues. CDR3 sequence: CASSLSGTRVSYEQYF. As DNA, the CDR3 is TGTGCCAGCAGTTTATCCGGGACAAGGGTGTCCTACGAGCAGTACTTC.

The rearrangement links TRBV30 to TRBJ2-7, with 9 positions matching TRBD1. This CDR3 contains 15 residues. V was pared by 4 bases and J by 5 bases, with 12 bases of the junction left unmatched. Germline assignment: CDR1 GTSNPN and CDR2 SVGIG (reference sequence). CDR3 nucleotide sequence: TGTGCCTGGACCGTTGGAGGACAGGGGTTTCACGAGCAGTACTTC. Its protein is CAWTVGGQGFHEQYF.

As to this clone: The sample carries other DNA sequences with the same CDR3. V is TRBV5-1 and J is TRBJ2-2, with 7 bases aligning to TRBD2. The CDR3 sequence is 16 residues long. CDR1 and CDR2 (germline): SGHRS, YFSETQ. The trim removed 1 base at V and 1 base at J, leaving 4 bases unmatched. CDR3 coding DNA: TGCGCCAGCAGCTTGACCGGGACTATGAACACCGGGGAGCTGTTTTTT. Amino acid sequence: CASSLTGTMNTGELFF.

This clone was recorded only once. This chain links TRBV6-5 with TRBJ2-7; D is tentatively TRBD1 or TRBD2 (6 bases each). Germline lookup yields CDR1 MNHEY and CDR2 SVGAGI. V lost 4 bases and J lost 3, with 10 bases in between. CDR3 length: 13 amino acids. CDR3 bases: TGTGCCAGCAGTTCGGGGGCCTACTACGAGCAGTACTTC. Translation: CASSSGAYYEQYF.

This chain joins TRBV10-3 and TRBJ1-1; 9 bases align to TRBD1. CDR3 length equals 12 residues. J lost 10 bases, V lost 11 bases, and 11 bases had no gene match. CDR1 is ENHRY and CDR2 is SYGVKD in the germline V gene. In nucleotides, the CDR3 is TGTGCCGTCGAGGACAGGGGTTTAGGAGCTTTCTTT. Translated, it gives CAVEDRGLGAFF.

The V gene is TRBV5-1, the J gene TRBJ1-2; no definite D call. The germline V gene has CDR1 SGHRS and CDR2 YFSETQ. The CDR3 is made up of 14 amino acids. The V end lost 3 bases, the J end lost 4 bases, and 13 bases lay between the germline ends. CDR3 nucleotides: TGCGCCAGCAGCTCGTCGGTCGTTGGCTATGGCTACACCTTC. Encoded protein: CASSSSVVGYGYTF.

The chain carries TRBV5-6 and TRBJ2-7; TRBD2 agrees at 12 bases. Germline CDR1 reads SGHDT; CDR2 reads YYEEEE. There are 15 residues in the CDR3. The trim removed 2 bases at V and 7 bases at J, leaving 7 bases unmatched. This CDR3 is CASSFDLAGGDEQYF. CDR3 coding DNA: TGTGCCAGCAGCTTCGATCTAGCGGGAGGGGATGAGCAGTACTTC.